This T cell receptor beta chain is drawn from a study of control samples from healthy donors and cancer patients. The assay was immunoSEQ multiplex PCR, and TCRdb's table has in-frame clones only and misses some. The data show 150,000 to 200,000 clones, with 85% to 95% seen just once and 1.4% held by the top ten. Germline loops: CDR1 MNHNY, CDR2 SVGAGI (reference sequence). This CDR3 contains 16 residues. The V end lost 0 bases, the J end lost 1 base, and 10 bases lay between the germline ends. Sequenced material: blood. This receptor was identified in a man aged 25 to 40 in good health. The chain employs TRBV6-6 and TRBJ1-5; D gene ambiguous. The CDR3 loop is CASSYSTNWSNQPQHF. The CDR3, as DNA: TGTGCCAGCAGTTACTCTACTAACTGGAGCAATCAGCCCCAGCATTTT.